Below, one T cell receptor beta chain is given with its context. The length of the CDR3 is 14 residues. The V gene's germline CDR1 is LNHDA and CDR2 SQIVND (reference sequence). The trim removed 3 bases at V and 5 bases at J, leaving 4 bases unmatched. The sample is drawn from a study of blood T cell repertoires in COVID-19. In the study overall: Sites across the United States, Italy and Spain contributed samples from acute and convalescent COVID-19.

Data came from immunoSEQ multiplex PCR; TCRdb stores just in-frame clones and leaves some out. Of some 100,000 clones detected, 86% appear once; the ten largest clones hold 10% to 13%. The chain links TRBV19 to TRBJ1-1, with 9 positions matching TRBD1. Specimen: peripheral blood. The receptor was derived from a man aged 50-59 years with acute or convalescent COVID-19. The CDR3: CASSITGGGTEAFF. The CDR3 DNA is TGTGCCAGTAGTATTACAGGGGGCGGAACTGAAGCTTTCTTT.